Included here is one T cell receptor beta chain sequence, with context. Its antigen is not yet known. These data come from a study of CXCR3-negative and CXCR3-positive naive CD8 T cells (dated by TCRdb to about 2019). Some background on the complete study: In total, 120 million to 150 million TRB reads were obtained, which works out to roughly 1.5 +/- 0.3 million reads per library. Naive subsets from about 5 donors and memory cells from 3 donors were included in the TRBV-TRBJ cluster analysis. Diversity and physicochemical repertoire analyses were performed on 11 donors pooled from two independent experiments. Study-level results and caveats: Because CXCR3 expression was partially decreased after cryopreservation, freshly isolated PBMCs were used for most assays. Repertoire diversity was comparably high in both naive subsets but much lower in memory CD8+ T cells. Because surface CD5, which is linked to self-reactivity in mice, was comparable between the naive subsets, TCR interaction strength was also inferred from TRB CDR3 physicochemical properties. Similar TRBV-TRBJ usage was shown by naive CXCR3-negative and CXCR3-positive cells from the same donor, whereas distinct patterns were shown by memory cells. TRB CDR3s from CXCR3-positive naive cells showed higher hydrophobicity (lower Kidera factor 4), lower energy, and higher strength and volume indices than CXCR3-negative naive cells.

TCRdb lists the instrument as NextSeq 550. The Human TCR Profiling Kit (MiLaboratory) was used to make UMI-labeled 5' RACE TRB cDNA libraries. cDNA synthesis used the entire amount of extracted RNA, and PCR amplification then used the entire amount of cDNA produced. Libraries were prepared in parallel with an identical number of PCR cycles. The source study handled its data this way. With a minimum of two reads required per UMI, MIGEC and MiXCR pulled out about 50,000 +/- 10,000 unique UMI-labeled TRB cDNA molecules from each library. On average, each library contained roughly 40,000 +/- 10,000 functional in-frame TRB CDR3 nucleotide clonotypes without stop codons. Diversity metrics, including normalized Shannon-Wiener and Chao1, were computed in VDJtools after downsampling to 5000 UMI-labeled TRB molecules per sample. For the central five CDR3 residues, VDJtools calculated physicochemical properties weighted by clonotype size, namely interaction energy, strength, volume and Kidera factor 4. TCRdb reprocessed the reads, and each CDR3 protein sequence is entered once, without DNA. TCRdb's processing, not the study's, gives the V and J calls here. This sample's table contains around 140,000 distinct CDR3 sequences. The top ten constitute under 0.5% of the sample.

For every CD8+ T cell subset, 300,000 cells were flow-sorted straight into RLT lysis buffer, and each subset was sorted in triplicate. To exclude memory contaminants, naive CD8+ T cells were stringently defined as CD45RO-CCR7+CD27+CD95-. Using standard density gradient centrifugation, peripheral blood mononuclear cells were isolated from buffy coats. Naive CXCR3-negative and CXCR3-positive CD8+ T cells were flow-sorted on a FACSAria III. An RNeasy Mini Kit was used to extract total RNA from the sorted cells. The CDR3 holds 16 amino acids from the cysteine to the phenylalanine. DNA was not recorded. Taken from the germline V gene (reference sequence), the CDR1 and CDR2 loops are MNHEY and SMNVEV.

Material: naive CXCR3- CD8+ T cells from blood. The cell subset or site label for this specimen denotes: CD45RO-CCR7+CD27+CD95- naive CD8+ T cells lacking CXCR3 (TNR3-). The sequence is built from TRBV27 and TRBJ2-1; the D call of TRBD2 rests on TCRdb alone, since no DNA is present to check it. The receptor was isolated from a human donor in good health. Some clones in this sample may be carry-over from other donors' samples. The CDR3 region: CASTGKLSGSYNEQFF.